A selection of T cell receptor beta chains follows, all from one sample in a study of CD8 T cells in ankylosing spondylitis. From the 5' RACE reads, TCRdb called clonotypes with MiXCR, one entry per CDR3 protein. The sample lists under 250,000 distinct CDR3 sequences, just under 7.5% occurring once. The sample comprised blood, either unsorted or a sorted T cell fraction (not recorded which). The receptors were sampled from a male donor with ankylosing spondylitis. The CDR3 runs from the conserved cysteine through the conserved F or W. Fields, in order: D gene, V gene, clone size, J gene, CDR3 DNA, CDR3 protein. D genes are given only for firm matches. A row's size may be missing; if present it is once, few, many or a size class.

-,TRBV28,many,TRBJ2-7,TGTGCCAGCAGCGAATTGGGGTGGGGCCCCGAAACACCCTCCTACGAGCAGTACTTC,CASSELGWGPETPSYEQYF
-,TRBV4-3,many,TRBJ2-6,TGCGCCAGCAGCCAAGACTGGGGGACCCAATCTGGGGCCAACGTCCTGACTTTC,CASSQDWGTQSGANVLTF
-,TRBV5-5,many,TRBJ1-5,TGTGCCAGCAGCTTGGTTAAGGGGTCTCAGCCCCAGCATTTT,CASSLVKGSQPQHF
TRBD2,TRBV4-3,-,TRBJ2-7,TGCGCCAGCAGCCGTTCGAGCGGGAGGGCCAGGGACGAGCAGTACTTC,CASSRSSGRARDEQYF
TRBD2,TRBV7-2,few,TRBJ2-3,TGTGCCAGCAGCGCAAAACCCCGGACTAGCGCAGATACGCAGTATTTT,CASSAKPRTSADTQYF
TRBD1,TRBV27,-,TRBJ2-2,TGTGCCAGCAGTTTGCTTATGGGACAGGGTACCGGGGAGCTGTTTTTT,CASSLLMGQGTGELFF
-,TRBV19,many,TRBJ2-7,TGTGCCAGTAGCACCGTGGGCTACGAGCAGTACTTC,CASSTVGYEQYF
TRBD1,TRBV4-3,many,TRBJ2-2,TGCGCCAGCAGCCACGGGACAGCTACCGGGGAGCTGTTTTTT,CASSHGTATGELFF
-,TRBV5-1,many,TRBJ2-5,TGCGCCAGCAGGCGGGCCTCCGTGGCAGAGACCCAGTACTTC,CASRRASVAETQYF
-,TRBV4-1,many,TRBJ1-1,TGCGCCAGCAGCCAAGATGGGGCGGCTGAAGCTTTCTTT,CASSQDGAAEAFF
-,TRBV27,-,TRBJ2-7,TGTGCCAGCAGTTTGGGTGGGGGCCTCGGCGAGCAGTACTTC,CASSLGGGLGEQYF
-,TRBV5-1,-,TRBJ2-2,TGCGCCAGCAGCTTGTACGAGGGGCTCGGCGGGGAGCTGTTTTTT,CASSLYEGLGGELFF
-,TRBV29-1,-,TRBJ2-7,TGCAGCGTTGAAGGGACGGCCCCCTACGAGCAGTACTTC,CSVEGTAPYEQYF
-,TRBV27,many,TRBJ1-1,TGTGCCAGCAGTTTAGGGTTTGGCCGAGCTTTCTTT,CASSLGFGRAFF
TRBD1,TRBV6-2/TRBV6-3,many,TRBJ1-5,TGTGCCAGCAGTTATTGGGACAGCAGCAGCAATCAGCCCCAGCATTTT,CASSYWDSSSNQPQHF
-,TRBV4-3,many,TRBJ1-4,TGCGCCAGCAGCCAAAACTGGGCTAGTTCTGAAAAACTGTTTTTT,CASSQNWASSEKLFF
-,TRBV10-3,many,TRBJ2-7,TGTGCCATCAGCGCTGGGGGAGCCCACTCCTACGAGCAGTACTTC,CAISAGGAHSYEQYF
-,TRBV21-1,many,TRBJ2-6,TGTGCCAGCAGCCCCGGAGATTGTGGTTGGTCTGGGGCCAACGTCCTGACTTTC,CASSPGDCGWSGANVLTF
TRBD2,TRBV7-6,few,TRBJ2-3,TGTGCCAGCAGCCCGGAGACTAGCGGGGCGTGGACAGATACGCAGTATTTT,CASSPETSGAWTDTQYF
-,TRBV27,many,TRBJ2-3,TGTGCCAGCAGTTTAGGTCCCTCTAGCACAGATACGCAGTATTTT,CASSLGPSSTDTQYF
TRBD1,TRBV11-2,-,TRBJ2-7,TGTGCCAGCAGCTTTCCAAAACAGGGGGCGGGCTCCTACGAGCAGTACTTC,CASSFPKQGAGSYEQYF
-,TRBV7-6,few,TRBJ2-3,TGTGCCAGCAGCTTAGCCCGACTGACAGATACGCAGTATTTT,CASSLARLTDTQYF
-,TRBV7-8,-,TRBJ2-5,TGTGCCAGCAGCCCCGGGCGCGGCCAAGAGACCCAGTACTTC,CASSPGRGQETQYF
-,TRBV7-9,many,TRBJ1-2,TGTGCCAGCAGCTTAGGCAGGGAGTACTATGGCTACACCTTC,CASSLGREYYGYTF
-,TRBV27,many,TRBJ1-5,TGTGCCAGCAGTTTATCCCCCGCACGGCCCCAGCATTTT,CASSLSPARPQHF
TRBD1,TRBV7-2,-,TRBJ1-5,TGTGCCAGCAGCTTCAGACAGGGGATATATCAGCCCCAGCATTTT,CASSFRQGIYQPQHF
-,TRBV29-1,many,TRBJ2-7,TGCAGCGTTACCGCACCGGATATCGTTATGGAGCAGTACTTC,CSVTAPDIVMEQYF
TRBD1,TRBV30,few,TRBJ1-1,TGTGCCTGGAGTACAGGGGGCCGTACTGAAGCTTTCTTT,CAWSTGGRTEAFF
TRBD1,TRBV6-1,many,TRBJ1-1,TGTGCCAGCAGTGTTACCGGGACAGGGGGCACTGAAGCTTTCTTT,CASSVTGTGGTEAFF
TRBD1,TRBV4-2,many,TRBJ2-3,TGTGCCAGCAGCCAAGACCACCCACAGGGGTACACAGATACGCAGTATTTT,CASSQDHPQGYTDTQYF
-,TRBV20-1,many,TRBJ2-7,TGCAGTGCTAGAACGAGGGGAAATTCCTACGAGCAGTACTTC,CSARTRGNSYEQYF
-,TRBV7-9,many,TRBJ2-3,TGTGCCAGCATAAGGGGCTATACGCAGTATTTT,CASIRGYTQYF
-,TRBV4-1,many,TRBJ1-5,TGCGCCAGCAGCCAAGGGACACCTTATAGCAATCAGCCCCAGCATTTT,CASSQGTPYSNQPQHF
-,TRBV19,-,TRBJ2-7,TGTGCCAGTAGTTCGAGGGTTTCCCATCCCTACGAGCAGTACTTC,CASSSRVSHPYEQYF
-,TRBV20-1,many,TRBJ2-2,TGCAGTGCTAGAGATTTGAACACCGGGGAGCTGTTTTTT,CSARDLNTGELFF
-,TRBV24-1,many,TRBJ2-1,TGTGCCACCAGTGAAAACAGGAAGAGCGAGCAGTTCTTC,CATSENRKSEQFF
-,TRBV20-1,few,TRBJ2-1,TGCAGTGCTAGAGATGTCGGGAGCCCCTACAATGAGCAGTTCTTC,CSARDVGSPYNEQFF
TRBD2,TRBV10-3,many,TRBJ2-7,TGTGCCATCAGTGAGTCCGGGGGGTCCTACGAGCAGTACTTC,CAISESGGSYEQYF
TRBD2,TRBV10-3,many,TRBJ2-3,TGTGCCATCAGTGATGGGCTAGCGGGGAAAACTAGCACAGATACGCAGTATTTT,CAISDGLAGKTSTDTQYF
-,TRBV4-3,-,TRBJ2-5,TGCGCCAGCAGCCGAGCGCCCGTGGGGGCCTCAAAAGAGACCCAGTACTTC,CASSRAPVGASKETQYF
TRBD1,TRBV7-7,many,TRBJ2-3,TGTGCTAGCAGCACAACAGGGGGCACAGATACGCAGTATTTT,CASSTTGGTDTQYF